The 10 T cell receptor beta chains presented below share a single source sample, sequenced in a study of CD8 T cells in ankylosing spondylitis. MiXCR, applied by TCRdb to the 5' RACE reads, yields one record per CDR3 protein. The table shows about 250,000 distinct CDR3 sequences, with approximately 10% occurring only once. Sequenced: blood, either unsorted or a sorted T cell fraction (not recorded which). The receptors were gathered from a male donor with ankylosing spondylitis or in good health (not recorded which).

The table lists this clonotype with many counts. The rearrangement joins TRBV29-1 to TRBJ2-4; possible D gene TRBD1, 8 bases. Trimming pared 5 bases from V and 7 bases from J, leaving 18 bases between. This CDR3 contains 14 residues. Germline lookup yields CDR1 SQVTM and CDR2 ANQGSEA. The CDR3, as DNA: TGCAGCGTTAGCGGGACAGGAAATTTTAACATTCAGTACTTC. Encoded protein: CSVSGTGNFNIQYF.

The rearrangement uses TRBV20-1 and TRBJ2-7, with TRBD2 matching over 8 bases. The CDR3 has 15 amino acids. Germline assignment: CDR1 DFQATT and CDR2 SNEGSKA (reference sequence). Germline trimming cut 3 bases from V and 2 bases from J; bases unmatched to any gene: 9. This CDR3 reads CSASSGGGTAYEQYF. CDR3 in DNA: TGCAGTGCTAGTTCCGGGGGGGGAACGGCCTACGAGCAGTACTTC.

This clonotype was picked up a small number of times. V usage is TRBV7-9 and J usage is TRBJ2-1; 12 bases map to TRBD2. The CDR3 runs to 14 residues. The V and J ends lost 6 bases and 5 bases, in that order; junction bases with no gene match: 2. Germline assignment: CDR1 SEHNR and CDR2 FQNEAQ (reference sequence). The CDR3 loop is CASRLAGGDNEQFF. The CDR3 nucleotides read TGTGCCAGCAGACTAGCGGGGGGAGACAATGAGCAGTTCTTC.

This clonotype was counted at least ten times. This rearrangement joins TRBV12-3 or TRBV12-4 to TRBJ2-7; D might be TRBD2 (6 bases). The CDR3 is 14 amino acids. V lost 5 bases and J 3 bases, leaving 14 bases between the germline ends. DNA for the CDR3: TGTGCCAGCAGTCAGGGTATCGGGGGCTACGAGCAGTACTTC. This gives the protein CASSQGIGGYEQYF.

This clonotype came up many times. This CDR3 is CASSLVIGPRGYGYTF. The CDR3 region has the DNA TGTGCCAGCAGCTTAGTAATAGGTCCAAGGGGCTATGGCTACACCTTC. The rearrangement links TRBV11-2 to TRBJ1-2, with a tentative D call TRBD1 (5 bases). The V and J ends lost 1 base and 4 bases respectively, with 16 bases between them. Germline V gene lookup returns CDR1 SGHAT and CDR2 FQNNGV. The CDR3 loop spans 16 amino acids. Supplemented by reference TRBV11-2 and TRBJ1-2, the full variable domain reads EAGVAQSPRYKIIEKRQSVAFWCNPISGHATLYWYQQILGQGPKLLIQFQNNGVVDDSQLPKDRFSAERLKGVDSTLKIQPAKLEDSAVYLCASSLVIGPRGYGYTFGSGTRLTVV.

This clonotype was seen repeatedly, ten times or more. The rearrangement joins TRBV4-2 to TRBJ2-3; D gene unclear. Germline lookup yields CDR1 LGHNA and CDR2 YNFKEQ. The CDR3 length is 13 residues. V was cut by 4 bases and J by 6 bases, with 11 bases left in between. This chain's CDR3 is CASSPLPGDTQYF. The CDR3, as DNA: TGTGCCAGCAGCCCGCTACCCGGCGATACGCAGTATTTT.

Ten or more counts support this clonotype. The chain recombines TRBV5-1 with TRBJ2-7; 9 nucleotides agree with TRBD1. The germline V gene has CDR1 SGHRS and CDR2 YFSETQ. CDR3 length equals 14 residues. V dropped 2 bases and J dropped 5; count of bases not matched to a gene: 5. The CDR3 nucleotides are TGCGCCAGCAGCTTCGGGACAGGGTCCCACGAGCAGTACTTC. Its protein is CASSFGTGSHEQYF. Filled out from reference TRBV5-1 and TRBJ2-7, the complete variable domain reads KAGVTQTPRYLIKTRGQQVTLSCSPISGHRSVSWYQQTPGQGLQFLFEYFSETQRNKGNFPGRFSGRQFSNSRSEMNVSTLELGDSALYLCASSFGTGSHEQYFGPGTRLTVT.

This clonotype was seen many times. The chain links TRBV15 to TRBJ2-7; TRBD1 matches at 9 bases. The CDR3 has 14 amino acids. J lost 3 bases, V lost 4 bases, and 4 bases had no gene match. The germline CDR1 and CDR2 sequences are LNHNV and YYDKDF (reference sequence). CDR3 in amino acids: CATSTRTGVYEQYF. The CDR3 coding sequence is TGTGCCACCAGCACCAGGACAGGGGTCTACGAGCAGTACTTC.

This clonotype came up many times. The chain joins TRBV4-1 to TRBJ1-5; the D gene is possibly TRBD1 (5 bases). V shed 5 bases and J shed 9 bases, with 14 bases lying between them. The CDR3 is 13 amino acids. The germline V gene encodes CDR1 MGHRA and CDR2 YSYEKL. CDR3 protein: CASSIPGEGPQHF. CDR3 in DNA: TGCGCCAGCAGCATCCCGGGGGAAGGGCCCCAGCATTTT.

This clonotype was counted ten times or more. V usage is TRBV12-3 or TRBV12-4 and J usage is TRBJ2-7; D unclear. Trimming pared 4 bases from V and 0 bases from J, leaving 16 bases between. The CDR3 totals 16 residues. The CDR3 nucleotides read TGTGCCAGCAGTTGGGGTTGGGGTGTAGACTCCTACGAGCAGTACTTC. This codes for CASSWGWGVDSYEQYF.